What follows are 19 T cell receptor beta chains derived from one specimen sequenced in a study of sequential checkpoint blockade in melanoma. TCRdb's table, derived via immunoSEQ multiplex PCR, lists solely in-frame clones and lacks some. The sample has roughly 29,000 clones, nearly 85% seen once. Treatment described: randomized to nivolumab then ipilimumab (arm A) or the reverse (arm B). Sequencing was performed on CD8+ T cells sorted from blood (inferred from file names), taken from a patient given nivolumab and ipilimumab in sequence. These receptors all stem from a human donor with melanoma.

This clone occurred once. This sequence joins TRBV5-3 and TRBJ1-6; no clear D gene. TRBV5-3 is annotated as an ORF whose role is uncertain. Trimming removed 0 bases at V and 8 bases at J, with 6 bases between. The CDR3 covers 13 residues. This CDR3 reads CARSLAGDSPLHF. The CDR3 DNA reads TGTGCCAGAAGCTTGGCGGGAGATTCACCCCTCCACTTT.

The chain employs TRBV11-2 and TRBJ2-5; D perhaps matches TRBD2 (5 bases). This CDR3 is 18 amino acids long. CDR1 is SGHAT, CDR2 FQNNGV, per germline. Trimming cost V 0 bases and J 0 bases, with 17 bases left between them. The CDR3 sequence is CASSLDPGLSTYQETQYF. CDR3 nucleotide sequence: TGTGCCAGCAGCTTAGACCCCGGACTCTCGACGTACCAAGAGACCCAGTACTTC.

The CDR3 is CSVGDRSGGFGETQYF. CDR3 coding DNA: TGCAGCGTCGGCGACAGATCAGGGGGCTTTGGGGAGACCCAGTACTTC. This chain uses TRBV29-1 with TRBJ2-5, with 8 bases aligning to TRBD1. Trimming took 6 bases from V and 5 from J; bases not matched to a gene: 17. CDR1 is SQVTM, CDR2 ANQGSEA, per germline. The CDR3 is 16 amino acids.

This chain links TRBV5-5 with TRBJ1-5; D is uncertain. Germline V gene data show CDR1 as SGHKS and CDR2 as YYEKEE (reference sequence). The CDR3 totals 16 residues. The ends were cut back, 2 bases at V and 6 bases at J, with 18 bases in the middle. The CDR3 here is CASSLDRDFQRQPQHF. The CDR3 DNA reads TGTGCCAGCAGCTTAGATAGAGATTTCCAACGTCAGCCCCAGCATTTT.

The chain couples TRBV7-8 to TRBJ1-6; perhaps TRBD1 as D (6 bases). The ends were cut back, 6 bases at V and 10 bases at J, with 16 bases in the middle. The CDR3 is 14 amino acids. Per the germline V gene, CDR1 is SGHVS and CDR2 is FQNEAQ. CDR3 in DNA: TGTGCCAGCAGTTATACCGGGACAAACTCACCCCTCCACTTT. The encoded protein is CASSYTGTNSPLHF.

The count of this clone is one. The chain uses TRBV5-1 and TRBJ2-7; D gene uncertain. The CDR3 has 14 amino acids. V gave up 0 bases and J gave up 2 bases, with 9 bases separating them. Per the germline V gene, CDR1 is SGHRS and CDR2 is YFSETQ. The CDR3 bases are TGCGCCAGCAGCTTGGGGGCTCGCGCCTACGAGCAGTACTTC. It encodes CASSLGARAYEQYF. The entire variable domain, with the rest obtained from reference TRBV5-1 and TRBJ2-7, is as follows: KAGVTQTPRYLIKTRGQQVTLSCSPISGHRSVSWYQQTPGQGLQFLFEYFSETQRNKGNFPGRFSGRQFSNSRSEMNVSTLELGDSALYLCASSLGARAYEQYFGPGTRLTVT.

V is TRBV6-1 and J is TRBJ1-1; D is ambiguous. The CDR3 spans 13 residues. Trimming took off 1 base at V and 3 bases at J, with 6 bases between the two ends. CDR1 and CDR2 from the germline V gene are MNHNS and SASEGT. The CDR3 DNA reads TGTGCCAGCAGTGAAGACAAGTACACTGAAGCTTTCTTT. This translates into CASSEDKYTEAFF.

The CDR3 protein is CASSIGGTTYNEQFF. DNA of the CDR3: TGTGCCAGTAGCATTGGCGGGACTACGTACAATGAGCAGTTCTTC. The gene calls are TRBV19 and TRBJ2-1; 7 positions agree with TRBD2. From germline, CDR1 is LNHDA and CDR2 SQIVND (reference sequence). The CDR3 runs 15 residues. Trimming took 6 bases from V and 4 from J; bases not matched to a gene: 9.

The rearrangement links TRBV10-3 to TRBJ1-1, with 7 nucleotides matching TRBD1. This CDR3 spans 13 amino acids. J was trimmed by 3 bases and V by 6 bases; bases with no gene match: 4. Germline V lookup: CDR1 ENHRY, CDR2 SYGVKD. The CDR3 DNA sequence: TGTGCCATCAGCGACAGGGAGTACACTGAAGCTTTCTTT. This gives the protein CAISDREYTEAFF.

The V call is TRBV13, the J call TRBJ2-1, with 13 bases that match TRBD2. The J segment lost 5 bases and the V segment lost 4 bases, leaving 5 bases of the junction unmatched. Looked up from germline, CDR1 is PRHDT and CDR2 is FYEKMQ (reference sequence). The CDR3 consists of 16 residues. This CDR3 is CASSSRLAGGHNEQFF. CDR3 sequence (DNA): TGTGCCAGCAGCTCCCGACTAGCGGGGGGCCACAATGAGCAGTTCTTC.

A note on this clone: This CDR3 is also generated by other DNA sequences in the sample. V usage is TRBV5-1 and J usage is TRBJ1-1; no reliable D call. Trimming took 1 base from V and 1 from J, leaving 8 bases between them. The CDR3 extends over 14 amino acids. Germline-derived CDR1 and CDR2 are SGHRS and YFSETQ. The CDR3 loop reads CASSLYPGNTEAFF. The CDR3 DNA reads as TGCGCCAGCAGCTTGTACCCCGGGAACACTGAAGCTTTCTTT.

The V gene is TRBV6-1, the J gene TRBJ2-7, with 8 positions matching TRBD1. Germline V gene lookup returns CDR1 MNHNS and CDR2 SASEGT. The CDR3 length is 14 residues. The junction had 5 bases not matched to a gene; V was cut back by 6 bases and J by 1 base. CDR3 sequence reads: CASRNDRGSYEQYF. The DNA for the CDR3 is TGTGCCAGCAGGAACGACAGGGGTTCCTACGAGCAGTACTTC.

This chain links TRBV7-9 with TRBJ2-7; 10 nucleotides line up with TRBD1. Germline-derived CDR1 and CDR2 are SEHNR and FQNEAQ (reference sequence). V lost 6 bases and J lost 0; bases outside the gene matches: 8. The CDR3 length is 16 residues. CDR3: CASSPTGGLSSYEQYF. CDR3 in DNA: TGTGCCAGCAGTCCGACAGGGGGCTTGTCCTCCTACGAGCAGTACTTC.

The genes are TRBV25-1 and TRBJ1-1; tentative D call: TRBD1 (5 bases). Trimming removed 3 bases from V and 0 bases from J, with 14 bases in between. The V gene's germline CDR1 is MGHDK and CDR2 SYGVNS. This CDR3 is 16 amino acids long. The CDR3 region has the DNA TGTGCCAGCAGTGATGAGTCAGGGTTCATGAACACTGAAGCTTTCTTT. Its protein product is CASSDESGFMNTEAFF.

This chain joins TRBV7-3 and TRBJ2-3; D remains unclear. Trimming cost V 2 bases and J 6 bases, with 9 bases left between them. In germline, CDR1 is SGHTA, CDR2 FQGTGA. The CDR3 loop spans 13 amino acids. The CDR3 sequence is CASSLLSSDTQYF. The CDR3 DNA reads as TGTGCCAGCAGCTTACTGAGTAGTGATACGCAGTATTTT.

The chain uses TRBV5-6 and TRBJ2-7, with 9 bases identical to TRBD1. The CDR3 totals 14 residues. Germline V CDR1 and CDR2: SGHDT, YYEEEE. Germline trimming cut 4 bases from V and 6 bases from J; bases unmatched to any gene: 8. Written as DNA, the CDR3 is TGTGCCAGCAGCCCCGGGACAGGGCCTCGCGAGCAGTACTTC. Protein sequence: CASSPGTGPREQYF.

DNA of the CDR3: TGTGCCAGCAGTGACCCCGGACAGGCATATACTAGACTGTTTTTT. Protein product: CASSDPGQAYTRLFF. The rearrangement joins TRBV6-6 to TRBJ1-4, with 7 bases matching TRBD1. This CDR3 comprises 15 residues. Germline V gene lookup returns CDR1 MNHNY and CDR2 SVGAGI (reference sequence). Losses at the gene ends were 5 bases for V and 13 bases for J; bases not matched to a gene: 16.

The J gene is TRBJ2-3, the V gene TRBV6-6, with 8 nucleotides matching TRBD1. Germline V gene data show CDR1 as MNHNY and CDR2 as SVGAGI (reference sequence). V gave up 5 bases and J gave up 5 bases; unmatched junction bases: 3. The CDR3 length is 13 residues. This CDR3 is CASSPTGEDTQYF. In DNA form, the CDR3 reads TGTGCCAGCAGTCCGACAGGGGAAGATACGCAGTATTTT.

The sample holds one count of this clone. The chain employs TRBV6-5 and TRBJ1-4; 9 nucleotides line up with TRBD1. Losses at the gene ends were 4 bases for V and 8 bases for J; bases not matched to a gene: 2. CDR3 length: 13 amino acids. Germline CDR1 MNHEY, CDR2 SVGAGI. CDR3 in amino acids: CASSSGTGEKLFF. CDR3 nucleotide sequence: TGTGCCAGCAGTTCCGGGACAGGGGAAAAACTGTTTTTT.